These T cell receptor beta chains were read from a single sample in a study of blood T cell repertoires in COVID-19. Clones were sequenced by immunoSEQ multiplex PCR, and TCRdb holds only the in-frame ones, with some missing. The repertoire includes around 300,000 clones, around 87% of them detected once, and over 4% sits in the top ten. The sample taken for sequencing was PBMCs or T cells enriched from blood (not recorded which). The origin of the receptors is a woman aged 30 to 39 who had recovered from COVID-19. CDR3s include the opening cysteine and the closing phenylalanine or tryptophan. Each record gives: V gene, D gene, J gene, CDR3 length, clone size, CDR3 protein, CDR3 DNA. D genes are given only for firm matches. The size entry is marked missing in some rows and otherwise reads once, few, many or a size class.

>TRBV15|NA|TRBJ2-1|14|once
CATGARRGQGYQFF
TGTGCCACCGGGGCGAGAAGAGGGCAGGGGTACCAGTTCTTC
>TRBV28|NA|TRBJ1-1|14|NA
CASRLLGENTEAFF
TGTGCCAGCAGGCTATTAGGGGAGAACACTGAAGCTTTCTTT
>TRBV19|NA|TRBJ1-3|16|NA
CASLRLAGRAGNTIYF
TGTGCCAGTCTACGACTGGCTGGGCGGGCTGGAAACACCATATATTTT
>TRBV15|TRBD1|TRBJ2-1|13|NA
CATSIRQGGEQFF
TGTGCCACCAGCATCAGACAGGGTGGCGAGCAGTTCTTC
>TRBV6-5|NA|TRBJ2-3|11|few
CASSRGTAKYF
TGTGCCAGCAGTCGTGGTACCGCGAAGTATTTT
>TRBV19|NA|TRBJ2-2|14|NA
CASSVVLNTGELFF
TGTGCCAGTAGTGTAGTCCTAAACACCGGGGAGCTGTTTTTT
>TRBV11-3|NA|TRBJ2-1|15|NA
CASSSEGGAYNEQFF
TGTGCCAGCAGCTCCGAGGGGGGGGCGTACAATGAGCAGTTCTTC
>TRBV4-3|NA|TRBJ1-1|13|NA
CASSQEVWAEAFF
TGCGCCAGCAGCCAAGAGGTCTGGGCGGAAGCTTTCTTT
>TRBV12-3/TRBV12-4|NA|TRBJ1-6|13|NA
CASRQQGYSPLHF
TGTGCCAGCAGACAACAGGGTTATTCACCCCTCCACTTT
>TRBV14|NA|TRBJ2-1|13|NA
CATSDFSNNEQFF
TGTGCCACCTCGGACTTCTCAAACAATGAGCAGTTCTTC
>TRBV19|TRBD2|TRBJ2-3|16|NA
CASSLPTSGGPGGVHF
TGTGCCAGTAGCCTACCGACTAGCGGGGGGCCGGGTGGAGTGCATTTT
>TRBV7-2|NA|TRBJ2-7|14|NA
CASSLLTGVYEQYF
TGTGCCAGCAGCTTATTAACAGGCGTTTACGAGCAGTACTTC
>TRBV28|NA|TRBJ1-2|15|NA
CASSLPHRVPYGYTF
TGTGCCAGCAGTTTACCCCACAGGGTTCCCTATGGCTACACCTTC
>TRBV13|TRBD1|TRBJ1-5|15|NA
CASSFSGQGGQPQHF
TGTGCCAGCAGCTTCTCCGGACAGGGCGGTCAGCCCCAGCATTTT
>TRBV4-3|TRBD1|TRBJ1-2|17|NA
CASSTGQEGPLNYGYTF
TGCGCCAGCAGCACAGGACAGGAGGGGCCTCTTAACTATGGCTACACCTTC
>TRBV28|NA|TRBJ1-3|16|few
CASSSPGERDGNTIYF
TGTGCCAGCAGTTCCCCGGGGGAGAGGGATGGAAACACCATATATTTT
>TRBV15|NA|TRBJ2-7|13|NA
CATSTGASYEQYF
TGTGCCACCTCAACTGGGGCGTCCTACGAGCAGTACTTC
>TRBV5-1|NA|TRBJ1-4|14|NA
CASSPGTGPEKLFF
TGCGCCAGCAGCCCAGGTACAGGCCCCGAGAAACTGTTTTTT
>TRBV3-1/TRBV3-2|NA|TRBJ2-2|17|NA
CASSQDAGRGNTGELFF
TGTGCCAGCAGCCAAGATGCCGGCAGGGGGAACACCGGGGAGCTGTTTTTT
>TRBV19|TRBD1|TRBJ1-1|14|NA
CASSAFNRGTEAFF
TGTGCCAGTAGTGCCTTTAACAGGGGGACTGAAGCTTTCTTT
>TRBV4-2|TRBD2|TRBJ2-7|17|NA
CASSQDLAGALAYEQYF
TGTGCCAGCAGCCAAGATCTAGCGGGGGCCCTCGCCTACGAGCAGTACTTC
>TRBV3-1/TRBV3-2|NA|TRBJ2-3|19|NA
CASSQKKRGTSLGADTQYF
TGTGCCAGCAGCCAAAAAAAAAGGGGTACTAGCCTTGGGGCAGATACGCAGTATTTT